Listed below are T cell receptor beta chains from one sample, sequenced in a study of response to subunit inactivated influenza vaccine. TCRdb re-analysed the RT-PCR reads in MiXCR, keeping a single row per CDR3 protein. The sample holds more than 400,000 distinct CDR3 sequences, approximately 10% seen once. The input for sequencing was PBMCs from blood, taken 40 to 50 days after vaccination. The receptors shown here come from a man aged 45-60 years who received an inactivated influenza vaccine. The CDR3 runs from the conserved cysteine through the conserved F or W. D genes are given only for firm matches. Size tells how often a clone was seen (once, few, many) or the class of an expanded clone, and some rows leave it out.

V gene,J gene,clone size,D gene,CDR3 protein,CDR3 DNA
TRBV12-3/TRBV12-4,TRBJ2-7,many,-,CASSFVGPDYEQYF,TGTGCCAGCAGTTTCGTCGGGCCTGACTACGAGCAGTACTTC
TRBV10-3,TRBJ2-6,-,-,CAISDFNGANVLTF,TGTGCCATCAGTGATTTCAATGGGGCCAACGTCCTGACTTTC
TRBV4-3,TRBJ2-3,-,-,CASSPQTEPRTDTQYF,TGCGCCAGCAGCCCCCAAACGGAACCGCGCACAGATACGCAGTATTTT
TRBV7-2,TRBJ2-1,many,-,CASSLELGEQFF,TGTGCCAGCAGCTTAGAGCTTGGTGAGCAGTTCTTC
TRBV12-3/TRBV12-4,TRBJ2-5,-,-,CASSPSPGPWFQETQYF,TGTGCCAGCAGCCCATCACCGGGACCTTGGTTCCAAGAGACCCAGTACTTC
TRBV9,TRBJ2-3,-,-,CASSVYGGLTTDTQYF,TGTGCCAGCAGCGTATATGGGGGATTGACCACAGATACGCAGTATTTT
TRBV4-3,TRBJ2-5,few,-,CASSQEGQQETQYF,TGCGCCAGCAGCCAAGAAGGCCAACAAGAGACCCAGTACTTC
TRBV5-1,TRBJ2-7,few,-,CASSLGRGIGEQYF,TGCGCCAGCAGCTTGGGGCGGGGAATCGGCGAGCAGTACTTC
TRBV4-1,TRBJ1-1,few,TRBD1,CASSLTYGGAGGTEAFF,TGCGCCAGCAGCCTCACGTACGGGGGGGCAGGGGGCACTGAAGCTTTCTTT
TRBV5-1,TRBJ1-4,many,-,CASSKSGQLVDEKLFF,TGCGCCAGCAGCAAATCCGGGCAACTGGTCGATGAAAAACTGTTTTTT
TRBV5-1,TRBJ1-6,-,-,CASSLEGKANSPLHF,TGCGCCAGCAGCTTGGAGGGAAAGGCGAATTCACCCCTCCACTTT
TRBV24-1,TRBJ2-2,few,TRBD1,CATSDRQGVNTGELFF,TGTGCCACCAGTGACCGACAGGGGGTCAACACCGGGGAGCTGTTTTTT
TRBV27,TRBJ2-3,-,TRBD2,CASIRLSGGAHTQYF,TGTGCCAGCATTCGTCTGAGCGGGGGGGCGCATACGCAGTATTTT
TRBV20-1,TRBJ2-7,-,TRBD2,CSAAGLAGVREQYF,TGCAGTGCTGCGGGACTAGCGGGAGTGCGGGAGCAGTACTTC
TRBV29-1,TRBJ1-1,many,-,CSVEKVDGEAFF,TGCAGCGTTGAAAAGGTGGACGGGGAAGCTTTCTTT
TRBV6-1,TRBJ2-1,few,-,CASSLYVGYEQFF,TGTGCCAGCAGTCTGTATGTTGGGTATGAGCAGTTCTTC
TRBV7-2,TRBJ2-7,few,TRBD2,CASSQLASTYEQYF,TGTGCCAGCAGCCAACTAGCGTCGACCTACGAGCAGTACTTC
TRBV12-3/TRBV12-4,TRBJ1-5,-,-,CASSLSRRANQPQHF,TGTGCCAGCAGTTTAAGCCGAAGGGCGAATCAGCCCCAGCATTTT
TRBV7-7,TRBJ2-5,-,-,CASSLNTGGGAETQYF,TGTGCTAGCAGCTTAAACACGGGCGGTGGGGCAGAGACCCAGTACTTC
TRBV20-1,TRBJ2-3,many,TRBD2,CSARDDLSGNTDTQYF,TGCAGTGCCAGAGATGATTTGAGCGGGAACACAGATACGCAGTATTTT
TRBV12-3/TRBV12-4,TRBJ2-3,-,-,CATSRVASTDTQYF,TGTGCCACGTCCAGGGTAGCTAGCACAGATACGCAGTATTTT
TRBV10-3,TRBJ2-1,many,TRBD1,CATSGTGRNEQFF,TGTGCCACGTCCGGGACAGGGCGGAATGAGCAGTTCTTC
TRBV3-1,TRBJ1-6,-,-,CASSQGLRRTAINSPLHF,TGTGCCAGCAGCCAAGGGTTGCGCCGGACAGCCATTAATTCACCCCTCCACTTT
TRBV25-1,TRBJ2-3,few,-,CASRDLGTDTQYF,TGTGCCAGCCGGGACCTCGGCACAGATACGCAGTATTTT
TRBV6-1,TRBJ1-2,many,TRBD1,CASRVGTGGSGYTF,TGTGCCAGCCGGGTGGGGACAGGGGGTTCTGGCTACACCTTC
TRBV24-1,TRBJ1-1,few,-,CATSDLHRENTEAFF,TGTGCCACCAGTGATTTGCACAGGGAGAACACTGAAGCTTTCTTT
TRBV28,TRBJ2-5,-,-,CASSDGGALQETQYF,TGTGCCAGCAGCGACGGGGGCGCCCTCCAAGAGACCCAGTACTTC
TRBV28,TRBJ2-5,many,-,CASSPGGDQETQYF,TGTGCCAGCAGTCCAGGGGGGGATCAAGAGACCCAGTACTTC
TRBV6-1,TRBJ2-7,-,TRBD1,CASRGQVTYEQYF,TGTGCCAGCAGAGGACAGGTGACCTACGAGCAGTACTTC
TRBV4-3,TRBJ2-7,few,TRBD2,CASSQGGGRAYEQYF,TGCGCCAGCAGCCAAGGGGGCGGGAGGGCCTACGAGCAGTACTTC
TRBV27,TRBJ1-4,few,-,CASSPHRDPTNEKLFF,TGTGCCAGCAGTCCTCACAGGGATCCGACTAATGAAAAACTGTTTTTT
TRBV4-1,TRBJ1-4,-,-,CASSLTAEKLFF,TGCGCCAGCAGCCTAACAGCCGAGAAACTGTTTTTT
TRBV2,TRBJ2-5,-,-,CASSWTQETQYF,TGTGCCAGCAGTTGGACACAAGAGACCCAGTACTTC
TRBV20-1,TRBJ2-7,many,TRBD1,CSASDFRGSYEQYF,TGCAGTGCTAGTGATTTCAGGGGGTCCTACGAGCAGTACTTC
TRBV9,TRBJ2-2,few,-,CASRESGLDTGELFF,TGTGCCAGCCGCGAGAGCGGGCTCGACACCGGGGAGCTGTTTTTT
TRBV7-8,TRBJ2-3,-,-,CASSYRVGRRTADTQYF,TGTGCCAGCAGCTACCGCGTCGGGCGTAGAACTGCGGATACGCAGTATTTT
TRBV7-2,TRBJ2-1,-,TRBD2,CASSLGWVGTSSSNEQFF,TGTGCCAGCAGCTTAGGCTGGGTGGGGACTAGTTCGTCCAATGAGCAGTTCTTC
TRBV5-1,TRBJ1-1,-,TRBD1,CASSKGTGVLYTEAFF,TGCGCCAGCAGCAAGGGAACAGGGGTATTGTACACTGAAGCTTTCTTT
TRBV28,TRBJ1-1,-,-,CASSFARGAFF,TGTGCCAGCAGTTTTGCCCGAGGGGCTTTCTTT
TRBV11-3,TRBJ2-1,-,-,CASSLDPDSLNEQFF,TGTGCCAGCAGCTTAGATCCGGACTCCCTAAATGAGCAGTTCTTC
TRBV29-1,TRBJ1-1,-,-,CSLQAVMNTEAFF,TGCAGCTTGCAAGCGGTGATGAACACTGAAGCTTTCTTT
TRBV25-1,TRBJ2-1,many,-,CASSEFGSSYNEQFF,TGTGCCAGCAGTGAATTCGGGAGCTCCTACAATGAGCAGTTCTTC
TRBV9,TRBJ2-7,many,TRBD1,CASSPRQGGLNYEQYF,TGTGCCAGCAGCCCTCGACAGGGCGGCCTCAACTACGAGCAGTACTTC
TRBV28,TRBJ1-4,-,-,CASSLSPGLGGFGEKLFF,TGTGCCAGCAGTTTAAGCCCAGGGTTAGGGGGTTTCGGTGAAAAACTGTTTTTT
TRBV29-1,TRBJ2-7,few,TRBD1,CSVVRSWGQDLYEQYF,TGCAGCGTCGTTAGATCTTGGGGACAGGACCTCTACGAGCAGTACTTC
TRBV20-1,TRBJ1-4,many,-,CSARGDLGEKLFF,TGCAGTGCTAGAGGGGACTTGGGTGAAAAACTGTTTTTT
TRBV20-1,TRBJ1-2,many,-,CSATGWERNYGYTF,TGCAGTGCCACAGGTTGGGAGCGCAACTATGGCTACACCTTC
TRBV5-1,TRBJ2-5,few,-,CASSLAAARETQYF,TGCGCCAGCAGCTTGGCAGCGGCTCGGGAGACCCAGTACTTC
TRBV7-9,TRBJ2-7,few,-,CATLGSKHEQYF,TGTGCCACCCTCGGGTCGAAGCACGAGCAGTACTTC
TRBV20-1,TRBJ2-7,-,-,CSARVIGALGTGEQYF,TGCAGTGCTAGGGTGATTGGGGCGTTAGGGACGGGGGAGCAGTACTTC
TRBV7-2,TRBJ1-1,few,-,CASSDRFLTEAFF,TGTGCCAGCAGCGACAGGTTTCTCACTGAAGCTTTCTTT
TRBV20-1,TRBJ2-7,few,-,CSASRPYGEQYF,TGCAGTGCTAGTCGCCCCTACGGCGAGCAGTACTTC